Each of the 16 T cell receptor gamma chains below was sequenced from the same sample in a study of γδ T cells in repeated Plasmodium falciparum infection. TCRdb fed the multiplex PCR reads to CATT. The top ten hold approximately 19% of the sample, which has 25,000 to 35,000 gamma-chain clones, over 1.1% seen once. Flow sorting of PBMC yielded separate Vgamma9/Vdelta2+ and Vdelta2-negative gammadelta T cell populations for bulk repertoire analysis. The sequenced sample consisted of gamma-delta T cells from blood. The receptors originated from a pool of human donors (malaria-infected and uninfected, not separated).

This clone was seen at least ten times. This clone may be a read error of a much larger clone one base away. J is TRGJ1 or TRGJ2 and V is TRGV9. This CDR3 region has 12 residues. The V and J ends lost 2 bases and 10 bases, in that order; junction bases with no gene match: 8. Germline loops: CDR1 GITISATS, CDR2 ISYDGTV (reference sequence). The CDR3: CALWEGHRKKLF. CDR3 coding DNA: TGTGCCTTGTGGGAGGGGCATCGGAAGAAACTCTTT.

This clone was seen only a few times. Being one base from a much bigger clone, this may be a read error. J is TRGJ1 or TRGJ2 and V is TRGV4. TCRdb records no J gene; here it was assigned by comparing the DNA to germline. The CDR3 covers 14 residues. V shed 0 bases and J 7 bases; nucleotides not matched to a gene: 9. Germline V gene data show CDR1 as EGSTGY and CDR2 as YDSYTSSV. CDR3 amino acids: CATWDGLRRYKKLF. The CDR3 DNA follows: TGTGCCACCTGGGATGGGCTGCGTCGGTATAAGAAACTCTTT.

This clone was counted many times. This chain uses TRGV4 with TRGJ1 or TRGJ2. This CDR3 is 12 amino acids long. The trim removed 4 bases at V and 3 bases at J, leaving 3 bases unmatched. Germline V gene lookup returns CDR1 EGSTGY and CDR2 YDSYTSSV. The CDR3 region is CATWEPYYKKLF. The CDR3 DNA follows: TGTGCCACCTGGGAGCCTTATTATAAGAAACTCTTT.

In this sample, this clone turned up a few times. A single base is all that separates this from a far larger clone, so a read error is likely. Different DNA sequences within this sample yield the same CDR3. The gene calls are TRGV9 and TRGJ1 or TRGJ2. TCRdb gives no J gene; it was assigned here by matching the DNA to germline. Germline V gene lookup returns CDR1 GITISATS and CDR2 ISYDGTV (reference sequence). CDR3 size: 13 residues. Trimming at V came to 2 bases and at J to 10 bases, leaving 11 bases not matched to a gene. CDR3 sequence (DNA): TGTGCCTTGTGGGAGGAGATCGGATACAAGAAACTCTTT. Its translation is CALWEEIGYKKLF.

On this clone: This is likely an artifact of a read error, given a far larger clone one base away. Additional DNA sequences in this sample encode the identical CDR3. The CDR3 coding sequence is TGTGCGTTGTGGGAGGTCTGTGGGGGCGGGAAACTCTTT. Translation: CALWEVCGGGKLF. This chain links TRGV9 with TRGJ1 or TRGJ2. TCRdb carries no J gene annotation; the J gene was assigned here by matching the DNA with germline. Germline V gives CDR1 GITISATS, CDR2 ISYDGTV (reference sequence). CDR3 length equals 13 residues.

At least ten counts were recorded for this clone. A single base is all that separates this from a far larger clone, so a read error is likely. Distinct nucleotide sequences in the sample also encode this CDR3. The rearrangement uses TRGV9 and TRGJ1 or TRGJ2. Germline V gives CDR1 GITISATS, CDR2 ISYDGTV (reference sequence). There are 10 residues in the CDR3. The CDR3 sequence is CALWEVKKLF. DNA of the CDR3: TGTGCCCTGTGGGAGGTGAAGAAACTCTTT.

This clone was observed at least ten times. The protein that TCRdb holds for this DNA derives from a much larger clone and differs from the translated DNA at residue 3, which likely indicates a read error; the protein shown here is translated from the DNA. The chain uses TRGV9 and TRGJ1 or TRGJ2. Because TCRdb records no J gene, it was assigned here through a match of the DNA to germline. This CDR3 has 11 residues. CDR1 GITISATS and CDR2 ISYDGTV come from the germline V gene (reference sequence). The CDR3 DNA sequence: TGTGCCTCGTGGGAGCCCTATAAGAAACTCTTT. The encoded protein is CASWEPYKKLF.

This clone was recorded at least ten times. TCRdb attributes to this sequence the protein of a much larger clone, which differs from the DNA translation at residue 6; a read error is likely, and the protein displayed is translated from the DNA. The chain recombines TRGV4 with TRGJ1 or TRGJ2. In germline, CDR1 is EGSTGY, CDR2 YDSYTSSV. Losses at the gene ends were 3 bases for V and 2 bases for J; bases not matched to a gene: 7. The CDR3 runs 14 residues. Written as DNA, the CDR3 is TGTGCCACCTGGGATAAATTGGATTATTATAAGAAACTCTTT. Amino acids: CATWDKLDYYKKLF.

The table lists this clone with many counts. For this DNA, TCRdb reports the protein of a much larger clone, which diverges at residue 14, most likely from a read error; the protein presented here is translated directly from the DNA. The J segment was not called; the V segment is TRGV9. Germline V gene lookup returns CDR1 GITISATS and CDR2 ISYDGTV (reference sequence). The length of the CDR3 is 16 residues. The DNA of the CDR3 is TGTGCCTTGTGGGAGGTCCGGTATGGCACTGGTTGGTTCAGGATATTT. This encodes CALWEVRYGTGWFRIF.

This clone is labeled as medium-sized. J is TRGJP2 and V is TRGV3. CDR3 length equals 18 residues. With V trimmed by 0 bases and J by 0 bases, 10 bases remained unmatched. Looked up from germline, CDR1 is VTNTFY and CDR2 is YDVSTARD (reference sequence). CDR3 nucleotide sequence: TGTGCCACCTGGGACAGGCCTTGGGGGTATAGTAGTGATTGGATCAAGACGTTT. It is translated as CATWDRPWGYSSDWIKTF.

A note on this clone: The likely explanation is a read error, given a far larger clone one base away. The sample contains more than one DNA sequence encoding this CDR3. CDR3 sequence reads: CALWEGNTYYKKLF. Here the CDR3 DNA reads TGTGCCTTGTGGGAGGGGAACACTTACTATAAGAAACTCTTT. The chain carries TRGV9 and TRGJ1 or TRGJ2. TCRdb leaves out the J gene; it was filled in here by matching the DNA to germline. The V and J ends lost 2 bases and 7 bases, in that order; junction bases with no gene match: 11. CDR1 and CDR2 from the germline V gene are GITISATS and ISYDGTV (reference sequence). The CDR3 totals 14 residues.

There are many counts of this clone. This DNA's translation differs at residue 3 from TCRdb's protein, which comes from a much larger clone; a read error is likely, and the protein shown is translated from the DNA. The chain uses TRGV9 and TRGJ1 or TRGJ2. The J gene was missing in TCRdb and was found by matching the end of the DNA to germline. This CDR3 has 11 residues. Germline assignment: CDR1 GITISATS and CDR2 ISYDGTV (reference sequence). The CDR3 sequence: CASWEGFKKLF. The CDR3 coding sequence is TGTGCCTCGTGGGAGGGATTTAAGAAACTCTTT.

This clone showed up just a few times. A far larger clone is one nucleotide away, so this likely arose from a read error. The sample carries other DNA sequences with the same CDR3. The rearrangement joins TRGV9 to TRGJP. No J segment appears in TCRdb, so it was assigned here by matching the sequence to germline. Germline V gene lookup returns CDR1 GITISATS and CDR2 ISYDGTV (reference sequence). The junction had 17 bases not matched to a gene; V was cut back by 2 bases and J by 13 bases. The CDR3 contains 18 residues. CDR3 sequence reads: CALWEAQSIRLGKKIKVF. In nucleotides, the CDR3 is TGTGCCTTGTGGGAGGCCCAAAGTATAAGGTTAGGCAAAAAAATCAAGGTATTT.

In regard to this clone: TCRdb's entry gives the protein of a much larger clone, which mismatches this DNA's translation at residue 12, likely from a read error; the protein reported here is translated from the DNA. The CDR3 reads CALWEARVQRGEKIKVF. CDR3 DNA: TGTGCCTTGTGGGAGGCCCGAGTTCAGCGGGGCGAAAAAATCAAGGTATTT. This chain uses TRGV9 with TRGJP. TCRdb lists no J gene, so it was determined here by aligning the DNA to germline. Germline CDR1 reads GITISATS; CDR2 reads ISYDGTV (reference sequence). This CDR3 is 17 amino acids long.

Worth noting for this clone: TCRdb records a much larger clone's protein for this DNA, with a difference at residue 8 that likely arises from a read error; the protein given is the translation of the DNA. The rearrangement uses TRGV9 and TRGJ1 or TRGJ2. TCRdb does not report a J gene; here it was assigned by matching the DNA to germline references. Germline V gene data show CDR1 as GITISATS and CDR2 as ISYDGTV (reference sequence). This CDR3 has 13 amino acids. The junction had 10 bases not matched to a gene; V was cut back by 0 bases and J by 11 bases. In DNA form, the CDR3 reads TGTGCCTTGTGGGAGGTGCGTACAGTGGAGAAACTCTTT. Its translation is CALWEVRTVEKLF.

This clone is categorized as medium-sized. This chain joins TRGV9 and TRGJP1. V shed 0 bases and J 1 base; nucleotides not matched to a gene: 5. The CDR3 loop spans 16 amino acids. Germline V gene lookup returns CDR1 GITISATS and CDR2 ISYDGTV (reference sequence). As DNA, the CDR3 is TGTGCCTTGTGGGAGGTGCTCCCTACCACTGGTTGGTTCAAGATATTT. Encoded protein: CALWEVLPTTGWFKIF.